Included here is one TCR beta chain sequence, with context. Sequencing used immunoSEQ multiplex PCR; TCRdb keeps in-frame clones, though not all of them. The sample comprises more than 200,000 clones, around 89% of which are singletons, and more than 3.5% rests with the top ten. Ages ranged from about 18 to 89 years, with residence in approximately 25 US areas. Donors in Cohort 3 who had recovered were those with two negative PCRs, healthcare professional clearance, or resolution of their symptoms. This sample was taken from a study of blood T cell repertoires in COVID-19. Trimming cost V 5 bases and J 1 base, with 15 bases left between them. The CDR3 spans 15 residues. Germline-derived CDR1 and CDR2 are MNHEY and SVGAGI.

The sample taken for sequencing was PBMCs or T cells enriched from blood (not recorded which). V usage is TRBV6-5 and J usage is TRBJ2-7; possibly TRBD1 for D (5 bases). The clonotype was recovered from a woman aged 25 to 39 who had recovered from COVID-19. CDR3 DNA: TGTGCCAGCAGTAGCCGGCAGGGCTCTTCCTACGAGCAGTACTTC. Translation: CASSSRQGSSYEQYF.